The 8 T cell receptor beta chains presented below share a single source sample, sequenced in a study of immune evolution from preneoplasia to lung adenocarcinoma. Clones were sequenced by immunoSEQ multiplex PCR, and TCRdb holds only the in-frame ones, with some missing. The sample yields 9,100 or so clones, 70% to 85% seen once. Sample: FFPE lung adenocarcinoma in situ tissue. These receptors all stem from a person aged 60-80 years with lung adenocarcinoma.

This CDR3 reads CASGWMVGTEAFF. As DNA, the CDR3 is TGCGCCAGCGGGTGGATGGTTGGCACTGAAGCTTTCTTT. The genes are TRBV5-1 and TRBJ1-1, with no clear D. CDR3 length: 13 amino acids. Germline V gene sequence: CDR1 SGHRS, CDR2 YFSETQ. V lost 7 bases and J 4 bases, leaving 14 bases between the germline ends.

The chain couples TRBV20-1 to TRBJ2-1; no firm D call. Trimming pared 5 bases from V and 4 bases from J, leaving 6 bases between. CDR1 is DFQATT, CDR2 SNEGSKA, per germline (reference sequence). This CDR3 region has 11 residues. CDR3 protein: CSAPTYNEQFF. The CDR3 bases are TGCAGTGCTCCTACGTACAATGAGCAGTTCTTC.

The rearrangement links TRBV29-1 to TRBJ1-4, with 8 nucleotides matching TRBD1. The ends lost 7 bases at V and 8 bases at J; junction bases unmatched: 3. The CDR3 has 11 amino acids. CDR1 and CDR2 from the germline V gene are SQVTM and ANQGSEA. CDR3 nucleotides: TGCAGCGCATGGGACAGGGAAAAACTGTTTTTT. It codes for CSAWDREKLFF.

This sequence joins TRBV9 and TRBJ2-1; TRBD2 matches at 8 bases. This CDR3 spans 16 amino acids. Per the germline V gene, CDR1 is SGDLS and CDR2 is YYNGEE. With V trimmed by 3 bases and J by 6 bases, 11 bases remained unmatched. DNA for the CDR3: TGTGCCAGCAGCGCCAGTCGGGGGGGGTTTTTCAATGAGCAGTTCTTC. The encoded protein is CASSASRGGFFNEQFF.

V and J are TRBV5-6 and TRBJ1-2; 9 nucleotides agree with TRBD1. V trimming: 4 bases; J trimming: 5 bases; junction bases outside the gene matches: 9. The CDR3 is 15 residues long. The germline V gene encodes CDR1 SGHDT and CDR2 YYEEEE. The CDR3 reads CASSLGTGIRYGYTF. The CDR3 DNA reads as TGTGCCAGCAGCCTAGGGACAGGGATACGGTATGGCTACACCTTC.

This clone was detected only once. J is TRBJ1-4 and V is TRBV6-5; D ambiguous. Germline CDR1 MNHEY, CDR2 SVGAGI. V lost 2 bases to trimming and J lost 8 bases, with 12 bases between them. The CDR3 loop spans 14 amino acids. This CDR3 reads CASSYLERAEKLFF. The CDR3 DNA reads TGTGCCAGCAGTTACCTTGAAAGGGCAGAAAAACTGTTTTTT.

This clone is deemed medium-sized (0.01 to 0.1%). The rearrangement joins TRBV9 to TRBJ1-1; perhaps TRBD1 as D (6 bases). CDR1 and CDR2 (germline): SGDLS, YYNGEE. This CDR3 region has 15 residues. V was pared by 2 bases and J by 1 base, with 12 bases between. Here the CDR3 DNA reads TGTGCCAGCAGCGTGGCGGACAGTGGGAACACTGAAGCTTTCTTT. This gives the protein CASSVADSGNTEAFF.

The chain has TRBV9 and TRBJ2-5; D may match TRBD1 or TRBD2 (5 bases each). Germline values: CDR1 SGDLS, CDR2 YYNGEE. V was cut by 4 bases and J by 0 bases, with 16 bases left in between. The CDR3 has 16 amino acids. In DNA form, the CDR3 reads TGTGCCAGCAGCCGCTTCGTGGGGGATTACCAAGAGACCCAGTACTTC. It is translated as CASSRFVGDYQETQYF.